The 27 T cell receptor beta chains reported below all come from one sample, sequenced in a study of early T cells in non-severe SARS-CoV-2 infection. MiXCR was run by TCRdb on the 5' RACE reads, yielding one entry per CDR3 protein. The table records roughly 75,000 distinct CDR3 sequences, roughly 10% of them present only once. The sequencing input was whole blood. The origin of the receptors is an adult who was a healthcare worker with PCR-confirmed SARS-CoV-2 infection or an uninfected control (not recorded which).

There are a few counts of this clonotype. This chain joins TRBV2 and TRBJ2-3; TRBD2 matches at 10 bases. With V trimmed by 8 bases and J by 1 base, 6 bases remained unmatched. This CDR3 has 15 residues. Germline assignment: CDR1 SNHLY and CDR2 FYNNEI. CDR3 residues: CASGPLAGGTDTQYF. CDR3 sequence (DNA): TGTGCCAGCGGACCCCTAGCGGGGGGCACAGATACGCAGTATTTT.

This chain links TRBV7-3 with TRBJ2-3; TRBD2 aligns across 7 bases. Germline V gives CDR1 SGHTA, CDR2 FQGTGA. This CDR3 spans 16 amino acids. Trimming took 2 bases from V and 5 from J; bases not matched to a gene: 10. CDR3: CASSLAVPRGVDTQYF. DNA of the CDR3: TGTGCCAGCAGCTTAGCAGTACCCCGGGGGGTAGATACGCAGTATTTT.

This clonotype was found a few times. The genes are TRBV12-3 or TRBV12-4 and TRBJ1-3; D gene uncertain. Trimming pared 6 bases from V and 2 bases from J, leaving 11 bases between. CDR3 length: 14 residues. The DNA of the CDR3 is TGTGCCAGCAGGGCCTTCCGGACTGGAAACACCATATATTTT. This sequence encodes CASRAFRTGNTIYF.

This clonotype was recorded at least ten times. The rearrangement uses TRBV29-1 and TRBJ1-4; no definite D call. Per germline, CDR1 SQVTM and CDR2 ANQGSEA. The length of the CDR3 is 11 residues. Trimming cost V 4 bases and J 4 bases, with 4 bases left between them. CDR3 in amino acids: CSVVNNEKLFF. Here the CDR3 DNA reads TGCAGCGTTGTTAATAATGAAAAACTGTTTTTT.

CDR3 amino acids: CSVEGENTEAFF. The CDR3 DNA is TGCAGCGTTGAGGGGGAGAACACTGAAGCTTTCTTT. J is TRBJ1-1 and V is TRBV29-1, with a possible D match to TRBD1 (5 bases). V lost 3 bases and J lost 1, with 6 bases in between. Per the germline V gene, CDR1 is SQVTM and CDR2 is ANQGSEA. The CDR3 totals 12 residues.

This chain links TRBV7-9 with TRBJ2-5; unclear D gene. The CDR3 length is 12 residues. V lost 6 bases and J 3 bases, leaving 8 bases between the germline ends. Germline CDR1 and CDR2: SEHNR and FQNEAQ (reference sequence). CDR3 nucleotide sequence: TGTGCCAGCAGTTCGACGGAAGAGACCCAGTACTTC. This sequence encodes CASSSTEETQYF.

This clonotype was counted ten times or more. This chain connects TRBV7-9 to TRBJ1-5; no reliable D call. The germline gives CDR1 SEHNR, CDR2 FQNEAQ (reference sequence). V dropped 5 bases and J dropped 7 bases, with 15 bases sitting between them. The CDR3 has 14 amino acids. The CDR3 DNA follows: TGTGCCAGCAGCCCAGTCCTCAATATCCAGCCCCAGCATTTT. This sequence encodes CASSPVLNIQPQHF.

Of note for this clonotype: No conserved phenylalanine or tryptophan ends this CDR3, so it is likely a read error. This chain uses TRBV10-1 with TRBJ2-3; D gene ambiguous. Trimming cost V 3 bases and J 2 bases, with 6 bases left between them. CDR1 and CDR2 from the germline V gene are WNHNN and SYGVQD (reference sequence). The CDR3 loop spans 13 amino acids. CDR3: CASSEPFTDTQYS. The CDR3 DNA is TGCGCCAGCAGTGAACCCTTCACAGATACGCAGTATTCT.

The table lists this clonotype with many counts. This chain joins TRBV11-3 and TRBJ2-1, with D possibly TRBD2 on 6 matching bases. Trimming stripped 5 bases from V and 4 bases from J, with 15 bases between. Germline CDR1 and CDR2: SGHNT and YENEEA. The CDR3 covers 15 residues. Here the CDR3 reads CASSLLGGGYNEQFF. CDR3 sequence (DNA): TGTGCCAGCAGCCTCCTCGGGGGAGGTTACAATGAGCAGTTCTTC.

A single count supports this clonotype. The V call is TRBV5-5, the J call TRBJ2-1, with D perhaps matching TRBD1 (6 bases). Between the trimmed V and J ends, which lost 3 bases and 2 bases, there was a span of 15 bases. Germline V CDR1 and CDR2: SGHKS, YYEKEE (reference sequence). The CDR3 is made up of 16 amino acids. The CDR3, as DNA: TGTGCCAGCAGCTCCGGACGACAGGTCACCTACAATGAGCAGTTCTTC. Translated: CASSSGRQVTYNEQFF.

V and J are TRBV15 and TRBJ1-6, with a possible D match to TRBD1 (5 bases). Trimming cost V 4 bases and J 8 bases, with 9 bases left between them. The CDR3 extends over 13 amino acids. Looked up from germline, CDR1 is LNHNV and CDR2 is YYDKDF (reference sequence). The CDR3 protein is CATSTRVDSPLHF. The CDR3 coding sequence is TGTGCCACCAGCACCAGGGTGGATTCACCCCTCCACTTT.

This clonotype has at least ten counts. This rearrangement joins TRBV11-2 to TRBJ2-3; TRBD2 agrees at 7 bases. This CDR3 region has 17 residues. The germline CDR1 and CDR2 sequences are SGHAT and FQNNGV. V shed 1 base, J shed 0 bases, and the junction held 7 bases outside the gene matches. The CDR3 loop is CASSLVPSGSSTDTQYF. In nucleotides, the CDR3 is TGTGCCAGCAGCTTAGTCCCTAGCGGATCTAGCACAGATACGCAGTATTTT.

This clonotype was seen a few times. The DNA of the CDR3 is TGCGCCAGCAGCCAAGAGGCAGGGTGGGGCGAGCAGTACTTC. The encoded protein is CASSQEAGWGEQYF. The chain combines TRBV4-3 with TRBJ2-7; D perhaps matches TRBD1 (5 bases). The V gene's germline CDR1 is LGHNA and CDR2 YSLEER. The CDR3 is made up of 14 amino acids. V lost 0 bases, J lost 6 bases, and 12 bases lay in between.

This clonotype has a count of ten or more. The genes are TRBV25-1 and TRBJ2-2; D unclear. Germline CDR1 MGHDK, CDR2 SYGVNS. The CDR3 spans 14 residues. The ends were cut back, 3 bases at V and 6 bases at J, with 11 bases in the middle. The DNA for the CDR3 is TGTGCCAGCAGTGAGTTTGGCAGCTCCGGGGAGCTGTTTTTT. This gives the protein CASSEFGSSGELFF.

This chain uses TRBV5-1 with TRBJ2-7; D assignment may be TRBD1 or TRBD2 (6 bases each). The CDR3 is made up of 17 amino acids. Trimming removed 0 bases from V and 0 bases from J, with 16 bases in between. Germline values: CDR1 SGHRS, CDR2 YFSETQ. The CDR3 spells CASSLVSGAANSYEQYF. The CDR3 DNA is TGCGCCAGCAGCTTGGTTTCGGGGGCGGCGAACTCCTACGAGCAGTACTTC. The full variable domain, its missing parts supplied by reference TRBV5-1 and TRBJ2-7, is KAGVTQTPRYLIKTRGQQVTLSCSPISGHRSVSWYQQTPGQGLQFLFEYFSETQRNKGNFPGRFSGRQFSNSRSEMNVSTLELGDSALYLCASSLVSGAANSYEQYFGPGTRLTVT.

The CDR3 nucleotides are TGTGCCAGCAGTTATTTCCAGCGGGGGGCCCTTTACAATGAGCAGTTCTTC. This sequence encodes CASSYFQRGALYNEQFF. This chain links TRBV6-5 with TRBJ2-1; 9 positions match TRBD2. With V trimmed by 3 bases and J by 4 bases, 10 bases remained unmatched. Germline V gives CDR1 MNHEY, CDR2 SVGAGI. The CDR3 runs to 17 residues.

This clonotype was recorded a few times. The chain has TRBV29-1 and TRBJ2-1; no firm D call. The germline V gene has CDR1 SQVTM and CDR2 ANQGSEA. V dropped 0 bases and J dropped 7 bases, with 10 bases sitting between them. The CDR3 is 13 residues long. DNA for the CDR3: TGCAGCGTTGAAGATTGGGTAGAGAATGAGCAGTTCTTC. Translated, it gives CSVEDWVENEQFF.

In this sample, this clonotype turned up many times. The chain is built from TRBV11-2 and TRBJ2-7; 11 positions agree with TRBD2. Germline CDR1 and CDR2: SGHAT and FQNNGV. The CDR3 contains 16 residues. V lost 5 bases to trimming and J lost 3 bases; unmatched junction nucleotides: 9. Here the CDR3 DNA reads TGTGCCAGCAGCCCCAGGGGTACTAGCGGGGGCTACGAGCAGTACTTC. Its protein product is CASSPRGTSGGYEQYF.

This clonotype was recorded a few times. This rearrangement joins TRBV4-3 to TRBJ2-1; D is ambiguous. The CDR3 totals 16 residues. V was clipped by 0 bases and J by 0 bases, with 9 bases between them. Germline CDR1 reads LGHNA; CDR2 reads YSLEER. This chain's CDR3 is CASSQDVAISYNEQFF. In nucleotides, the CDR3 is TGCGCCAGCAGCCAAGATGTGGCCATCTCCTACAATGAGCAGTTCTTC.

This clonotype was counted only a few times. This chain links TRBV25-1 with TRBJ2-1; 7 nucleotides align to TRBD1. This CDR3 contains 13 residues. Unmatched junction bases numbered 4, after V lost 7 bases and J lost 4 bases. CDR1 is MGHDK and CDR2 is SYGVNS in the germline V gene. This chain's CDR3 is CASTPTGYNEQFF. The CDR3 DNA reads TGTGCCAGCACACCGACAGGGTACAATGAGCAGTTCTTC.

This rearrangement joins TRBV12-3 or TRBV12-4 to TRBJ2-4; D might be TRBD1 or TRBD2, each matching 5 bases. There are 14 residues in the CDR3. Trimming left V 8 bases short and J 0 bases short, with 11 bases between. Here the CDR3 DNA reads TGTGCCAGCGGGACGGAGATAGCCAAAAACATTCAGTACTTC. Amino acids: CASGTEIAKNIQYF.

V gene TRBV12-3 or TRBV12-4 combines with J gene TRBJ2-7; 7 positions match TRBD2. V was clipped by 6 bases and J by 0 bases; unmatched bases: 2. The CDR3 has 13 residues. CDR3 nucleotide sequence: TGTGCCAGCAGCCCGGGAGGCTCCTACGAGCAGTACTTC. Residues: CASSPGGSYEQYF.

This clonotype was seen only a few times. The rearrangement joins TRBV5-1 to TRBJ2-2; D unresolved. V was cut by 0 bases and J by 4 bases, with 25 bases left in between. Germline CDR1 and CDR2: SGHRS and YFSETQ. The CDR3 is made up of 20 amino acids. The chain's CDR3 is CASSLAPGEQPRLGTGELFF. As DNA, the CDR3 is TGCGCCAGCAGCTTGGCCCCCGGCGAGCAACCTCGTCTGGGCACCGGGGAGCTGTTTTTT.

This clonotype was counted at least ten times. The V call is TRBV5-4, the J call TRBJ1-2; D gene uncertain. The CDR3 has 14 amino acids. V was pared by 2 bases and J by 4 bases, with 12 bases between. Germline V lookup: CDR1 SGHNT, CDR2 YYREEE (reference sequence). The CDR3 protein is CASSLKLAGYGYTF. The CDR3 nucleotides read TGTGCCAGCAGCTTAAAGCTTGCGGGCTATGGCTACACCTTC.

This clonotype was detected ten times or more. This rearrangement joins TRBV10-2 to TRBJ2-5; 8 bases line up with TRBD2. The J segment lost 5 bases and the V segment lost 7 bases, leaving 9 bases of the junction unmatched. This CDR3 has 14 amino acids. In germline, CDR1 is WSHSY, CDR2 SAAADI. As DNA, the CDR3 is TGCGCCAGCATGATACGGGGGGGCCGGGAGACCCAGTACTTC. Translated, it gives CASMIRGGRETQYF.

This clonotype was observed at least ten times. The chain carries TRBV5-1 and TRBJ1-3; 7 bases are a match to TRBD1. Trimming cost V 5 bases and J 1 base; bases outside gene matches: 12. The CDR3 runs to 17 residues. Germline V gene data show CDR1 as SGHRS and CDR2 as YFSETQ. CDR3 region: CASSPVGTVTSGNTIYF. The CDR3 DNA sequence: TGCGCCAGCAGTCCGGTCGGGACAGTAACGTCTGGAAACACCATATATTTT.

The V and J genes are TRBV7-2 and TRBJ2-3, with D possibly matching TRBD1 (5 bases). CDR1 is SGHTA, CDR2 FQGNSA, per germline. V was shortened by 2 bases and J by 2 bases, with 8 bases between the two germline ends. This CDR3 has 14 amino acids. The CDR3 nucleotides are TGTGCCAGCAGCTTAACACAGGCCACAGATACGCAGTATTTT. This codes for CASSLTQATDTQYF.